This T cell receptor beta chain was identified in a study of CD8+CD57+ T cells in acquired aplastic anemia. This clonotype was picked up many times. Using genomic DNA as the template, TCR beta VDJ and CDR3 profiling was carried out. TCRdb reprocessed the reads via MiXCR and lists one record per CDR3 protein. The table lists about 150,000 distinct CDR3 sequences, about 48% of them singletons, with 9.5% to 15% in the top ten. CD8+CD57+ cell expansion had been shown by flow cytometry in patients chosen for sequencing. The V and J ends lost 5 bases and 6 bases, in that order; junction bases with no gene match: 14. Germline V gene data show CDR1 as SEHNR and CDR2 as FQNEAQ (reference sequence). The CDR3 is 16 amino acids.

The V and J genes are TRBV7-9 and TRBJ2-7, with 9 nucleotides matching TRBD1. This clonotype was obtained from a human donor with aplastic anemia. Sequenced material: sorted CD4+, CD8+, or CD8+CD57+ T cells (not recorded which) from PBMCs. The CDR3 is CASSKPGQGAGSEQYF. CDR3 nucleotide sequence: TGTGCCAGCAGCAAACCGGGACAGGGCGCAGGGTCCGAGCAGTACTTC. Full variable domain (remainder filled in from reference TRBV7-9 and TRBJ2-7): DTGVSQNPRHKITKRGQNVTFRCDPISEHNRLYWYRQTLGQGPEFLTYFQNEAQLEKSRLLSDRFSAERPKGSFSTLEIQRTEQGDSAMYLCASSKPGQGAGSEQYFGPGTRLTVT.